A single sample gave rise to the 2 T cell receptor beta chains below, sequenced in a study of shared clonotypes between healthy human individuals. The protocol was immunoSEQ multiplex PCR, while the TCRdb copy is restricted to in-frame clones and leaves out a portion. Of 450,000 to 600,000 clones listed, around 80% are singletons. The sample comprised PBMCs. The receptors here all came from a woman in her 40s in good health. Some clones in this sample may be carry-over from other donors' samples.

The rearrangement uses TRBV30 and TRBJ1-4; no clear D. The CDR3 has 10 residues. Germline V CDR1 and CDR2: GTSNPN, SVGIG (reference sequence). Trimming cost V 2 bases and J 8 bases, with 3 bases left between them. The CDR3 spells CAWSREKLFF. The CDR3 DNA is TGTGCCTGGAGTCGGGAAAAACTGTTTTTT.

The chain carries TRBV4-3 and TRBJ2-7, with 8 bases matching TRBD2. The CDR3 runs to 16 residues. V lost 1 base to trimming and J lost 6 bases; unmatched junction nucleotides: 11. Germline CDR1 and CDR2: LGHNA and YSLEER. CDR3 nucleotides: TGCGCCAGCAGCCAAGGCCCTTTCGGGAGGGGAGGCGAGCAGTACTTC. This translates into CASSQGPFGRGGEQYF.